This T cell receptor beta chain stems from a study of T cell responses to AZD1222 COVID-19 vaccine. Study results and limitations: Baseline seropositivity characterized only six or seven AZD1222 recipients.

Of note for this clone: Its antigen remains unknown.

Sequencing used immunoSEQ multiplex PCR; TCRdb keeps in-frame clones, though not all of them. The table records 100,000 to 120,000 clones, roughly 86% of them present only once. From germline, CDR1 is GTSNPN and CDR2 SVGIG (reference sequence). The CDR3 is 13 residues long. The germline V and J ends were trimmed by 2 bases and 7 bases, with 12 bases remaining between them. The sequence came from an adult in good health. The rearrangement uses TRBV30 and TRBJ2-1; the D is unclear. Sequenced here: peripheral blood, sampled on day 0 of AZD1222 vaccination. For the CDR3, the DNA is TGTGCCTGGAGTTACCGACGGGCTAATGAGCAGTTCTTC. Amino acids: CAWSYRRANEQFF.